This TCR beta chain was retrieved from a study of T cells in Graves' hyperthyroidism and ophthalmopathy. CDR3 length: 12 amino acids. V was shortened by 3 bases and J by 10 bases, with 12 bases between the two germline ends. Study results and caveats: Clonotypes that were expanded in thyroid above 0.001 mostly appeared in blood too.

Using RNA transcripts as the source, TCR beta CDR3 regions were amplified. HTBI primers drove first-round RT-PCR of the TCR CDR3. In TCRdb, the multiplex PCR reads were re-called with MiXCR into one record per CDR3 protein. The sample comprises about 480,000 distinct CDR3 sequences, around 14% of which are singletons, and over 15% rests with the top ten. This clonotype turned up a few times. Antigen specificity is unknown. This TCR was recovered from a young woman with Graves' hyperthyroidism. The sample consisted of blood. V gene TRBV12-3 or TRBV12-4 combines with J gene TRBJ1-1, with D maybe TRBD1 (5 bases). The CDR3 DNA is TGTGCCAGCAGTTTCAGCGGGGGGGGAGCTTTCTTT. This sequence encodes CASSFSGGGAFF.